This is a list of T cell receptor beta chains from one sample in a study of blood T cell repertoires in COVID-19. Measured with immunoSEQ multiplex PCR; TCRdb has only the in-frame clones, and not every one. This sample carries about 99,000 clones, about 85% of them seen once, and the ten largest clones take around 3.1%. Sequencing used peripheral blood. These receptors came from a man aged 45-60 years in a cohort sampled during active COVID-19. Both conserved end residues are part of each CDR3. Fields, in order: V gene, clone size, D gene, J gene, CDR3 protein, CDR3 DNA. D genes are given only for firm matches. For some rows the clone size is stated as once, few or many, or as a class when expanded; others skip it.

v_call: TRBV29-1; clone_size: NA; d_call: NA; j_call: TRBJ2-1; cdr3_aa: CSVELNTNEQFF; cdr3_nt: TGCAGCGTTGAATTGAACACCAATGAGCAGTTCTTC
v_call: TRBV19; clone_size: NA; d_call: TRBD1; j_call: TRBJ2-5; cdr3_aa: CASSVRGQGETQYF; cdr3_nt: TGTGCCAGTAGTGTGAGGGGACAGGGGGAGACCCAGTACTTC
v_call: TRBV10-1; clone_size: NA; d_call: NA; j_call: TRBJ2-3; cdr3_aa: CASSETRPTADTQYF; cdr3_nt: TGCGCCAGCAGTGAAACCAGGCCCACTGCGGATACGCAGTATTTT
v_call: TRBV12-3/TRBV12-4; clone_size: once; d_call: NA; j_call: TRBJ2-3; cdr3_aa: CASSRDSTDTQYF; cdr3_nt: TGTGCCAGCAGTCGGGACTCCACAGATACGCAGTATTTT
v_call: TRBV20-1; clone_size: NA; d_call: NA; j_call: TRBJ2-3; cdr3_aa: CSATFPDTQYF; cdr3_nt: TGCAGTGCTACCTTCCCAGATACGCAGTATTTT
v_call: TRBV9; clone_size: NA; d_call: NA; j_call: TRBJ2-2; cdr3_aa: CASSVAGELFF; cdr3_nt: TGTGCCAGCAGCGTAGCGGGGGAGCTGTTTTTT
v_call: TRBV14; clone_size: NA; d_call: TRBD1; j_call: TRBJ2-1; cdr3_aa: CASSLRQGGMVKNEQFF; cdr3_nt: TGTGCCAGCAGCCTAAGACAGGGCGGAATGGTTAAGAATGAGCAGTTCTTC
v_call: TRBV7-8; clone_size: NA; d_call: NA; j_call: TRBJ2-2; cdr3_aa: CASSLTGNTGELFF; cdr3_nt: TGTGCCAGCAGCCTGACAGGGAACACCGGGGAGCTGTTTTTT
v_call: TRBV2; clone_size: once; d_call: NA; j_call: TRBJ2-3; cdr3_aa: CASRDTDSTDTQYF; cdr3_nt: TGTGCCAGCCGTGACACTGATAGCACAGATACGCAGTATTTT
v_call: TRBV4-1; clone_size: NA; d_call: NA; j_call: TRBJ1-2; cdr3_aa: CASSQAAGKDYGYTF; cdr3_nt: TGCGCCAGCAGCCAAGCGGCGGGCAAGGACTATGGCTACACCTTC
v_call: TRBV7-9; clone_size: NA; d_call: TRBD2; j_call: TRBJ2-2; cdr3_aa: CASSLALAGFAGELFF; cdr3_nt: TGTGCCAGCAGCTTAGCCCTAGCGGGGTTCGCCGGGGAGCTGTTTTTT
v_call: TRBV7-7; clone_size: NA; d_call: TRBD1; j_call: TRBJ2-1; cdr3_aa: CASSLSGTGEQFF; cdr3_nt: TGTGCTAGCAGCTTATCCGGGACAGGCGAGCAGTTCTTC
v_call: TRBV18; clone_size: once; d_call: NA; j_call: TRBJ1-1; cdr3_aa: CASSPGGRAAMNTEAFF; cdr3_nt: TGTGCCAGCTCACCGGGAGGGAGGGCGGCTATGAACACTGAAGCTTTCTTT
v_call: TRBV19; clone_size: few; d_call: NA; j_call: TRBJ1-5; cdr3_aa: CASTPLMDYGNQPQHF; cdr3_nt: TGTGCCAGTACCCCCCTCATGGACTACGGCAATCAGCCCCAGCATTTT
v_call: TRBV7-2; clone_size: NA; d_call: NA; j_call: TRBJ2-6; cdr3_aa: CASSSRSGANVLTF; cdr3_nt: TGTGCCAGCAGCTCCCGCTCTGGGGCCAACGTCCTGACTTTC
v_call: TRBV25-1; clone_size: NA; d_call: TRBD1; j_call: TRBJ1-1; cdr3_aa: CATAPGGTTEAFF; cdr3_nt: TGTGCCACCGCACCAGGGGGTACCACTGAAGCTTTCTTT
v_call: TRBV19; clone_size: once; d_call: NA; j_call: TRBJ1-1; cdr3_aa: CASSIPPGNTEAFF; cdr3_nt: TGTGCCAGTAGTATTCCCCCGGGGAACACTGAAGCTTTCTTT
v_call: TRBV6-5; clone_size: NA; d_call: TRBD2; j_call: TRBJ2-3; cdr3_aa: CASRGGGFTDTQYF; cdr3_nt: TGTGCCAGCAGAGGCGGGGGGTTCACAGATACGCAGTATTTT
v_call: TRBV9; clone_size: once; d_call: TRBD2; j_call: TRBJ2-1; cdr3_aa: CASSVAGREQFF; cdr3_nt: TGTGCCAGCAGCGTAGCCGGGAGGGAGCAGTTCTTC
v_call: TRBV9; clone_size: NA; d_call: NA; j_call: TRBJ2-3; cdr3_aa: CASSVGGGSDTQYF; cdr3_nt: TGTGCCAGCAGCGTTGGTGGGGGCTCAGATACGCAGTATTTT
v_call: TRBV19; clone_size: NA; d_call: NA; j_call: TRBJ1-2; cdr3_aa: CASSMDRSYGYTF; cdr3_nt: TGTGCCAGTAGTATGGACAGATCCTATGGCTACACCTTC
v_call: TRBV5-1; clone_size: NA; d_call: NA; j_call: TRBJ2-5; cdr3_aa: CASSLAPTGETQYF; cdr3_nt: TGCGCCAGCAGCTTGGCCCCCACAGGAGAGACCCAGTACTTC
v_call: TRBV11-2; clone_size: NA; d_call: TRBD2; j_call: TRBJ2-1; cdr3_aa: CASSLDLGTLAGGYNEQFF; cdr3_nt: TGTGCCAGCAGCTTAGATCTCGGTACACTAGCGGGGGGATACAATGAGCAGTTCTTC
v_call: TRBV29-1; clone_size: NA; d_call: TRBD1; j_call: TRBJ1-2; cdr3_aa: CSARHPGQTYGYTF; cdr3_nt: TGCAGCGCCCGACATCCGGGACAGACCTATGGCTACACCTTC
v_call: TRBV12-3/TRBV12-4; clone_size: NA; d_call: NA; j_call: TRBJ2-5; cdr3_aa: CASSFGRGETQYF; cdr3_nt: TGTGCCAGCAGTTTCGGAAGGGGTGAGACCCAGTACTTC
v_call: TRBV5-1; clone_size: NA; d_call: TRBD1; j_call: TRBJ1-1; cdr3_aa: CASSAGTAQNTEAFF; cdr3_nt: TGCGCCAGCAGCGCGGGGACAGCCCAGAACACTGAAGCTTTCTTT
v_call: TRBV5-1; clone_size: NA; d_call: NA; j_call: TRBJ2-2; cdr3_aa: CASCSGREFTGELFF; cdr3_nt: TGCGCCAGCTGCTCCGGGCGGGAATTCACCGGGGAGCTGTTTTTT
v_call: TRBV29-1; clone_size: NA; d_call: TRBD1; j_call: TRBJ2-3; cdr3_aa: CSGDTGGTDTQYF; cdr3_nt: TGCAGCGGCGATACAGGGGGCACAGATACGCAGTATTTT
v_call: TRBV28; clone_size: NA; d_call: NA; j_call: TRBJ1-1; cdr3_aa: CASSFQGPGSAFF; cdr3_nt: TGTGCCAGCAGTTTTCAGGGGCCCGGGTCAGCTTTCTTT